This paragraph reports one T cell receptor (beta chain). Its specificity is not known. The data derive from a study of identical twins. Template switching (which added a universal primer site) was used, and cDNA carried unique molecular identifiers. Using its own MiXCR run on the 5' RACE reads, TCRdb lists one record per CDR3 protein. The sample consists of 690,000 or so distinct CDR3 sequences, under 9% of them appearing once. Overall study findings and caveats: There were fewer insertions in abundant cord blood beta clonotypes, but memory repertoires showed no such pattern. Cross-sectional statistical analysis was relied on for the conclusions, without the same donors being followed.

The CDR3 covers 14 residues. V lost 9 bases to trimming and J lost 0 bases, with 11 bases between them. In germline, CDR1 is KGHDR, CDR2 SFDVKD. These same records also appear under a second study, on yellow fever vaccine responses in identical twins. From that study: Twins reportedly appeared to share part of their vaccine T cell response while keeping part individual.

What was sequenced was PBMCs. The rearrangement uses TRBV24-1 and TRBJ1-5, with TRBD1 as a possible D gene (6 bases). This sequence originates from a woman aged 18-29 years in good health. The CDR3: CATSGTNSNQPQHF. The CDR3 coding sequence is TGTGCCACCTCCGGGACAAATAGCAATCAGCCCCAGCATTTT.